This T cell receptor beta chain was sequenced for a study of blood T cell repertoires in COVID-19 (dated by TCRdb to the early 2020s). Context from the whole study: Collaborator samples came from the United States, Italy and Spain and covered acute and convalescent phases of COVID-19. The prospective study material was composed of cDNA or gDNA derived from T cells, B-cell-depleted T cells, or PBMCs. HLA class I and class II types, where available, came from metadata supplied by the sample provider rather than from assay-based typing. The dataset comprised deeply sampled blood TCRbeta repertoires from subjects exposed to, actively infected with, or recovered from COVID-19. A de-identified subject ID, COVID-19 status, age in years and sex were almost always included in the sample metadata. Samples were obtained from the ongoing ImmuneRACE study (first 160 participants) and from about 1,300 subjects provided by 6 global collaborators. A freely available public database, intended as a resource for researchers studying the immune response to SARS-CoV-2, is where the repertoires were released.

The immunoSEQ Assay, a bias-controlled multiplex PCR, was used to amplify TCRbeta CDR3 regions from genomic DNA. The paper's processing steps were these. The number of nucleated cells in each sample was estimated from the amplification of reference gene primers within the assay. Sequence reads were collapsed and filtered to measure the absolute abundance of every unique TCRbeta CDR3 rearrangement. Productive Simpson clonality was computed per sample as the square root of Simpson's diversity index over productive rearrangements. Entries here come from immuneACCESS through TCRdb and include only in-frame sequences with V and J called. Some clones fail to appear in such tables; in the studies checked, an unresolved V gene covers under half of the shortfall, and the cause of the remainder is unknown. That table supplies the V and J calls and clone size; D and trimming were determined from the DNA. For this sample there are 68,000 or so clones; around 86% appear just once. Clones ranked in the top ten supply approximately 8.4% of the sample.

Whole blood was collected in K2EDTA tubes by collaborating institutions according to the institutions' own protocols. Collaborator samples were shipped for TCRbeta analysis as frozen whole blood, isolated PBMCs, or DNA extracted from either sample type. From its cysteine to its phenylalanine, the CDR3 spans 14 amino acids. Only the CDR3 portion is preserved as DNA: 42 bases, with reading frame beginning at the first base. CDR1 and CDR2 are drawn from the germline V gene (reference sequence): GTSNPN, SVGIG. V lost 3 bases and J lost 6 bases, and the count of bases not matched to a germline gene is 4. The investigation overall reported the following: How much clinical and demographic metadata was included differed by source and by participant, and the metadata was provided uncurated.

Comment on this clone: Its antigen has not been determined. No much larger clonotype is one base removed from it; base qualities were not supplied.

This receptor was taken from a man aged 25 to 45 with acute or convalescent COVID-19. The sequence is built from TRBV30 and TRBJ2-7; TRBD2 fits 14 bases in the junction. Sequencing was carried out using peripheral blood. The DNA sequence is as follows: TGTGCCTGGAGCCGGGGACTAGCGGGAGCCGAGCAGTACTTC. It translates to CAWSRGLAGAEQYF.